These 7 T cell receptor beta chains were sequenced from one sample in a study of blood T cell repertoires in COVID-19. Sequenced by immunoSEQ multiplex PCR; TCRdb stores in-frame clones only, minus some. Found here are 200,000 to 300,000 clones, less than 90% of them singletons; the top ten hold 4% to 5%. The specimen sequenced was peripheral blood. All receptors derive from a man aged 55 to 70 with acute or convalescent COVID-19.

This sequence joins TRBV4-2 and TRBJ1-4; TRBD1 is a possible D gene (5 bases). Germline CDR1 reads LGHNA; CDR2 reads YNFKEQ. The CDR3 consists of 15 residues. Trimming took 1 base from V and 8 from J, leaving 14 bases between them. The CDR3 protein is CASSQVPRPGEKLFF. CDR3 bases: TGTGCCAGCAGCCAAGTCCCCAGGCCAGGGGAAAAACTGTTTTTT.

This rearrangement joins TRBV9 to TRBJ2-1, with 8 nucleotides matching TRBD1. The CDR3 sequence is 16 residues long. The ends lost 1 base at V and 7 bases at J; junction bases unmatched: 10. The germline V gene has CDR1 SGDLS and CDR2 YYNGEE. CDR3 protein: CASSVPGQGVLNEQFF. DNA of the CDR3: TGTGCCAGCAGCGTACCCGGACAGGGAGTTCTGAATGAGCAGTTCTTC.

This clone was seen a handful of times. The chain has TRBV5-4 and TRBJ1-2, with 8 positions matching TRBD1. The germline gives CDR1 SGHNT, CDR2 YYREEE (reference sequence). The length of the CDR3 is 15 residues. Trimming at V came to 1 base and at J to 4 bases, leaving 6 bases not matched to a gene. CDR3 sequence: CASSLRTGSTYGYTF. In DNA form, the CDR3 reads TGTGCCAGCAGCTTGAGGACAGGGTCCACCTATGGCTACACCTTC.

The rearrangement uses TRBV6-1 and TRBJ2-7; 9 bases are a match to TRBD1. V lost 2 bases, J lost 7 bases, and 6 bases stayed unmatched. This CDR3 region has 14 residues. The germline V gene encodes CDR1 MNHNS and CDR2 SASEGT. The CDR3 DNA is TGTGCCAGCAGTGAACGGGACAGGGCGGGGGAGCAGTACTTC. This translates into CASSERDRAGEQYF.

This clone was seen only once. The genes are TRBV5-1 and TRBJ2-1; a weak D match, TRBD2 (5 bases). The CDR3 is 13 residues long. V was trimmed by 0 bases and J by 6 bases, leaving 7 bases between them. CDR1 is SGHRS, CDR2 YFSETQ, per germline. CDR3 sequence reads: CASSLEDFNEQFF. The CDR3 nucleotides read TGCGCCAGCAGCTTGGAGGACTTCAATGAGCAGTTCTTC.

This chain uses TRBV6-5 with TRBJ2-4; D perhaps matches TRBD2 (6 bases). Trimming removed 6 bases at V and 5 bases at J, with 14 bases between. Germline V lookup: CDR1 MNHEY, CDR2 SVGAGI. The CDR3 consists of 14 residues. CDR3 nucleotide sequence: TGTGCCAGCAGCCGGGACTTCACAGAAAACATTCAGTACTTC. Translating it yields CASSRDFTENIQYF.

J is TRBJ2-1 and V is TRBV9; 7 bases are shared with TRBD2. Germline V gene sequence: CDR1 SGDLS, CDR2 YYNGEE. Trimming at V came to 3 bases and at J to 6 bases, leaving 9 bases not matched to a gene. This CDR3 comprises 15 residues. The CDR3 nucleotides read TGTGCCAGCAGCGGACGGGAGGCACGGCGCAATGAGCAGTTCTTC. Residues: CASSGREARRNEQFF.